The 6 T cell receptor beta chains below were found in one sample sequenced in a study of blood T cell repertoires in COVID-19. Only in-frame clones appear in the TCRdb table, and some are missing; sequencing was by immunoSEQ multiplex PCR. The sample holds some 220,000 clones, roughly 88% seen once. Material for sequencing was peripheral blood. These receptors all come from a man aged 45-65 years with active or convalescent COVID-19.

The chain uses TRBV4-3 and TRBJ1-2, with unresolved D. Germline V gene data show CDR1 as LGHNA and CDR2 as YSLEER. The CDR3 is 16 residues long. The V and J ends lost 0 bases and 0 bases respectively, with 11 bases between them. The CDR3 DNA reads TGCGCCAGCAGCCAAGATTCCCCACAAGCTAACTATGGCTACACCTTC. Translation gives CASSQDSPQANYGYTF.

This clone was picked up a small number of times. J is TRBJ2-3 and V is TRBV28, with a possible D match to TRBD1 (6 bases). The CDR3 consists of 15 residues. CDR1 MDHEN and CDR2 SYDVKM come from the germline V gene. Between the trimmed V and J ends, which lost 2 bases and 2 bases, there was a span of 11 bases. This CDR3 reads CASSLPQGHTDTQYF. The CDR3 bases are TGTGCCAGCAGTTTACCTCAGGGGCACACAGATACGCAGTATTTT. Combining the CDR3 with reference TRBV28 and TRBJ2-3 gives the whole variable domain DVKVTQSSRYLVKRTGEKVFLECVQDMDHENMFWYRQDPGLGLRLIYFSYDVKMKEKGDIPEGYSVSREKKERFSLILESASTNQTSMYLCASSLPQGHTDTQYFGPGTRLTVL.

The genes are TRBV28 and TRBJ2-5; D is ambiguous. From germline, CDR1 is MDHEN and CDR2 SYDVKM. Trimming cost V 1 base and J 2 bases, with 11 bases left between them. The length of the CDR3 is 15 residues. The CDR3 loop is CASSLLLTAQETQYF. The DNA for the CDR3 is TGTGCCAGCAGTTTATTGCTAACTGCTCAAGAGACCCAGTACTTC.

The chain joins TRBV3-1 (or the pseudogene TRBV3-2) to TRBJ1-2; no firm D call. V lost 0 bases to trimming and J lost 5 bases, with 10 bases between them. Germline assignment: CDR1 LGHDT and CDR2 YNNKEL (reference sequence). CDR3 length equals 14 residues. The CDR3 DNA reads TGTGCCAGCAGCCAAGATCTAGGCTTTTATGGCTACACCTTC. It codes for CASSQDLGFYGYTF.

The chain couples TRBV18 to TRBJ2-3, with 11 positions matching TRBD2. This CDR3 has 18 residues. Germline CDR1 KGHSH, CDR2 LQKENI. V trimming: 3 bases; J trimming: 0 bases; junction bases outside the gene matches: 8. The chain's CDR3 is CASSPVWTSGFSTDTQYF. The CDR3 DNA sequence: TGTGCCAGCTCACCCGTATGGACTAGCGGGTTTAGCACAGATACGCAGTATTTT.

The chain combines TRBV28 with TRBJ1-5; D gene ambiguous. The CDR3 runs to 17 residues. V was shortened by 3 bases and J by 0 bases, with 15 bases between the two germline ends. Germline CDR1 MDHEN, CDR2 SYDVKM. CDR3 protein: CASSFGSRLYSNQPQHF. DNA for the CDR3: TGTGCCAGCAGTTTTGGGTCTAGGTTGTATAGCAATCAGCCCCAGCATTTT. Based on the CDR3 plus reference TRBV28 and TRBJ1-5, the full variable domain is DVKVTQSSRYLVKRTGEKVFLECVQDMDHENMFWYRQDPGLGLRLIYFSYDVKMKEKGDIPEGYSVSREKKERFSLILESASTNQTSMYLCASSFGSRLYSNQPQHFGDGTRLSIL.